A selection of T cell receptor beta chains follows, all from one sample in a study of blood T cell repertoires in COVID-19. Generated by immunoSEQ multiplex PCR, the TCRdb table keeps only in-frame clones and is missing some. The repertoire consists of fewer than 300,000 clones, with approximately 93% occurring once and the leading ten covering around 2.2%. The sample taken for sequencing was peripheral blood. These receptors were collected from a woman in her twenties or thirties with COVID-19, enrolled during active disease. Each CDR3 is given with its conserved first and last residue. Each record gives: clone size, J gene, D gene, V gene, CDR3 protein, CDR3 DNA. A D gene is named only where the DNA matches it firmly. Rows give clone size only sometimes, using once, few, many, or a class for an expanded clone.

clone size: NA
J gene: TRBJ2-7
D gene: TRBD1
V gene: TRBV7-9
CDR3 protein: CASSVPGTGLGEQYF
CDR3 DNA: TGTGCCAGCAGCGTACCCGGGACAGGGTTGGGGGAGCAGTACTTC

clone size: NA
J gene: TRBJ2-3
D gene: NA
V gene: TRBV3-1/TRBV3-2
CDR3 protein: CASSQVLATDTQYF
CDR3 DNA: TGTGCCAGCAGCCAAGTGCTAGCGACAGATACGCAGTATTTT

clone size: NA
J gene: TRBJ2-2
D gene: TRBD2
V gene: TRBV11-2
CDR3 protein: CASSLGLAGERAGELFF
CDR3 DNA: TGTGCCAGCAGCTTGGGACTAGCGGGAGAACGAGCCGGGGAGCTGTTTTTT

clone size: NA
J gene: TRBJ1-1
D gene: NA
V gene: TRBV6-5
CDR3 protein: CASSYSGRGTEAFF
CDR3 DNA: TGTGCCAGCAGTTACTCAGGCAGGGGAACTGAAGCTTTCTTT

clone size: NA
J gene: TRBJ2-5
D gene: TRBD2
V gene: TRBV5-1
CDR3 protein: CASSPGLLAGEPQETQYF
CDR3 DNA: TGCGCCAGCAGCCCCGGGTTGCTAGCGGGAGAGCCGCAAGAGACCCAGTACTTC

clone size: NA
J gene: TRBJ1-1
D gene: TRBD1
V gene: TRBV5-1
CDR3 protein: CASSMGIPGQEAFF
CDR3 DNA: TGCGCCAGCAGCATGGGCATTCCGGGACAGGAAGCTTTCTTT

clone size: NA
J gene: TRBJ2-3
D gene: TRBD2
V gene: TRBV19
CDR3 protein: CASSIGGRSRTDTQYF
CDR3 DNA: TGTGCCAGTAGTATCGGCGGGAGGTCCCGCACAGATACGCAGTATTTT

clone size: NA
J gene: TRBJ2-5
D gene: TRBD2
V gene: TRBV3-1/TRBV3-2
CDR3 protein: CASSQGMVAGETQYF
CDR3 DNA: TGTGCCAGCAGCCAAGGGATGGTAGCGGGAGAGACCCAGTACTTC

clone size: NA
J gene: TRBJ2-7
D gene: TRBD2
V gene: TRBV27
CDR3 protein: CASMGSGSREQYF
CDR3 DNA: TGTGCCAGCATGGGGAGCGGGAGCCGGGAGCAGTACTTC

clone size: many
J gene: TRBJ2-3
D gene: NA
V gene: TRBV7-9
CDR3 protein: CASSLGRGTDTQYF
CDR3 DNA: TGTGCCAGCAGCTTAGGGCGGGGCACAGATACGCAGTATTTT

clone size: NA
J gene: TRBJ1-2
D gene: NA
V gene: TRBV6-5
CDR3 protein: CASTKTDSPGGYTF
CDR3 DNA: TGTGCCAGCACAAAGACAGACTCTCCAGGGGGCTACACCTTC

clone size: NA
J gene: TRBJ1-5
D gene: NA
V gene: TRBV19
CDR3 protein: CASSMGRFNQPQHF
CDR3 DNA: TGTGCCAGTAGTATGGGCAGGTTTAATCAGCCCCAGCATTTT

clone size: NA
J gene: TRBJ2-1
D gene: NA
V gene: TRBV6-5
CDR3 protein: CASSPDTSPYNEQFF
CDR3 DNA: TGTGCCAGCAGCCCCGATACTAGCCCCTACAATGAGCAGTTCTTC

clone size: NA
J gene: TRBJ1-2
D gene: NA
V gene: TRBV6-5
CDR3 protein: CASSSGYGYTF
CDR3 DNA: TGTGCCAGCAGTAGCGGGTATGGCTACACCTTC

clone size: NA
J gene: TRBJ1-5
D gene: TRBD1
V gene: TRBV30
CDR3 protein: CAWSRTGRSNQPQHF
CDR3 DNA: TGTGCCTGGAGTCGGACAGGGAGGAGCAATCAGCCCCAGCATTTT